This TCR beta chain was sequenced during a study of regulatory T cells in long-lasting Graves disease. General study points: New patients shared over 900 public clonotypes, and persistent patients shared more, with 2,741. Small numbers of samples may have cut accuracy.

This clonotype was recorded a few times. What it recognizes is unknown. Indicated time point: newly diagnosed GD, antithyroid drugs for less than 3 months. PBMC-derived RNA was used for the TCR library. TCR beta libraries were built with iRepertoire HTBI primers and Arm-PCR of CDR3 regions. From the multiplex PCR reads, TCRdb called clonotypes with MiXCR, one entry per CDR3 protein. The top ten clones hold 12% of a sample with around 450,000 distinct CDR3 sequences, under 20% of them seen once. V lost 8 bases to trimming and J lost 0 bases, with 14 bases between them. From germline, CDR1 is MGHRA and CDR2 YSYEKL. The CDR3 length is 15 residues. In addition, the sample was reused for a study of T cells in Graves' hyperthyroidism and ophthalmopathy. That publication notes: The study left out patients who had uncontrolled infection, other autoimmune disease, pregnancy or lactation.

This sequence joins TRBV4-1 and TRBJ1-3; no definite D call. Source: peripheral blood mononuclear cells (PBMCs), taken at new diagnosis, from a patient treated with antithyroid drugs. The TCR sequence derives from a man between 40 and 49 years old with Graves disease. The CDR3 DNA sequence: TGCGCCAGCCGGGCGATTTACAGCTCTGGAAACACCATATATTTT. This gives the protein CASRAIYSSGNTIYF.